This entry features one T cell receptor (beta chain) sequence. This receptor's antigen is unknown. Base-call qualities are not available, and no considerably larger clone is one nucleotide away. This sample is part of a study of preoperative IRX-2 immunotherapy in early breast cancer (dated by TCRdb to the late 2010s). The germline V gene yields ENHRY for CDR1 and SYGVKD for CDR2. The CDR3 starts with the cysteine, ends with the phenylalanine, and has 15 residues. Only the CDR3 part of the read is kept: 45 bases, read in frame from the first base. Unmatched junction bases come to 7, with V trimmed by 2 bases and J by 6 bases. Taken with the paper, the label for treatment or condition translates to: preoperative locoregional IRX-2 cytokine immunotherapy. The samples were obtained from a phase Ib study that tested preoperative, locoregional IRX-2 cytokine immunotherapy designed to prime immune responses. The donors were early-stage breast cancer patients who were given IRX-2 prior to surgery.

Receptor amplification or capture employed the immunoSEQ multiplex PCR assay. The table comes from immuneACCESS by way of TCRdb, which keeps in-frame sequences with V and J called. Part of the clones is missing from these tables; in studies checked, under half for an unresolved V gene and the rest for unknown reasons. The sample table lists tens of thousands of clones, 95% of them with a count of one. The ten top clones hold about 17% of the sample. The sequenced sample was tumor tissue, obtained after IRX-2 immunotherapy. The sequence is built from TRBV10-3 and TRBJ2-1, with 7 bases in between that match TRBD2. The clonotype was recovered from a human donor with breast cancer. The CDR3 protein: CAISEPNGGSNEQFF. The DNA is as follows: TGTGCCATCAGTGAGCCGAATGGCGGGAGCAATGAGCAGTTCTTC.